This T cell receptor (beta chain) comes out of a study of PD-1 blockade in classical Hodgkin lymphoma. No patient escaped relapse after autologous stem cell transplantation, and brentuximab vedotin exposure varied. In its sample, this clone was seen once. Trimming left V 3 bases short and J 2 bases short, with 14 bases between. Germline lookup yields CDR1 MRHNA and CDR2 SNTAGT. The CDR3 sequence is 15 residues long. Sequencing was performed with immunoSEQ multiplex PCR; in TCRdb, only in-frame clones are kept and a portion is missing. The sample holds tens of thousands of clones; roughly 86% are singletons and the top ten take roughly 10%.

This TCR was recovered from a human donor with classical Hodgkin lymphoma. The material sequenced was peripheral blood mononuclear cells (PBMCs), taken at baseline. The chain employs TRBV6-4 and TRBJ2-7; tentative D call: TRBD1 (6 bases). For the CDR3, the DNA is TGTGCCAGCAGTGAGGGGGCTAGGGGCCCCTACGAGCAGTACTTC. Translating gives CASSEGARGPYEQYF.